This TCR beta chain was sequenced for a study of blood T cell repertoires in COVID-19. Across the study: Acute and convalescent COVID-19 samples came from the United States, Italy and Spain. PBMCs, B-cell-depleted T cells, or T cells were the source of the cDNA or gDNA that made up the material.

The germline CDR1 and CDR2 sequences are SGHRS and YFSETQ. The CDR3 totals 16 residues. The V gene lost 0 bases and the J gene lost 0 bases, with 10 bases spanning the gap. Followed over time, Seattle patients had been enrolled while infection was active. Original handling: Researchers report that nucleated cell counts were estimated from reference gene primer amplification. This table comes from immunoSEQ multiplex PCR, and its TCRdb copy is limited to in-frame clones, with some not included. V and J calls and clone size come straight from that table; D and trimming were deduced from the DNA. This table has 250,000 or so clones, over 80% appearing once.

The rearrangement uses TRBV5-1 and TRBJ1-3, with D possibly matching TRBD1 (5 bases). What was sequenced was peripheral blood. This sequence was found in a man younger than 40 with COVID-19, enrolled during active disease. DNA of the CDR3: TGCGCCAGCAGCTTGGGGACATGGTCCTCTGGAAACACCATATATTTT. Translation: CASSLGTWSSGNTIYF.